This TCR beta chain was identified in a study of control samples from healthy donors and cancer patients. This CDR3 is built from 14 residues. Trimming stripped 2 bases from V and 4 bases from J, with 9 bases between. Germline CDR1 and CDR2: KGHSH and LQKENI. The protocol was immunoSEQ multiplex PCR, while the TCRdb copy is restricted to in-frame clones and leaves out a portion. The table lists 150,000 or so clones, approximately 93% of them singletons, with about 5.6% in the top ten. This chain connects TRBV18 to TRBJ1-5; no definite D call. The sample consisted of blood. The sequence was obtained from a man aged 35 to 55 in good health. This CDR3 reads CASSPNFGNQPQHF. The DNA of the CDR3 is TGTGCCAGCTCACCAAACTTTGGGAATCAGCCCCAGCATTTT.